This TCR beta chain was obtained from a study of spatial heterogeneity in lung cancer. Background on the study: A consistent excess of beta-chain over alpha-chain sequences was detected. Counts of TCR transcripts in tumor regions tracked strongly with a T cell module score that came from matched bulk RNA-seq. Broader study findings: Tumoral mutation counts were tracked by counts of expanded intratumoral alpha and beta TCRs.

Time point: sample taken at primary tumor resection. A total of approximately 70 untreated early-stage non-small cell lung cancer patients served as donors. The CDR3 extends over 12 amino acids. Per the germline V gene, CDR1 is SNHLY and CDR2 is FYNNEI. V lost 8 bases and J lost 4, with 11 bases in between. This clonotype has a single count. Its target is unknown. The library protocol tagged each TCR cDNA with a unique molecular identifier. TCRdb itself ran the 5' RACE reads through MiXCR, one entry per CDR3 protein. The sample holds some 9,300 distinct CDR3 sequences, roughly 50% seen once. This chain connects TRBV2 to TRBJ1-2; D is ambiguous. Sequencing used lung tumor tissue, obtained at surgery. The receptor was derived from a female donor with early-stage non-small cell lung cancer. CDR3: CASVRLSYGYTF. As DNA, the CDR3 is TGTGCCAGCGTTAGACTGTCCTATGGCTACACCTTC.